The rows below give T cell receptor beta chains drawn from one sample of a study of CD4+ T cells in melanoma. Sequencing was performed with immunoSEQ multiplex PCR; in TCRdb, only in-frame clones are kept and a portion is missing. The sample carries roughly 120,000 clones, 80% to 95% recorded once. The sequencing sample was made of peripheral blood. These receptors all stem from a human donor with melanoma. Both conserved end residues are part of each CDR3. The order of the fields is V gene, J gene, D gene, CDR3 protein. A D gene is named only where the DNA matches it firmly.

>TRBV6-5|TRBJ1-1|NA
CASSYLSGGNTEAFF
>TRBV5-4|TRBJ1-2|TRBD1
CASSFGQGNGYTF
>TRBV18|TRBJ2-7|NA
CASSPRLNYEQYF
>TRBV15|TRBJ1-2|NA
CATSRRGASTYGYTF
>TRBV15|TRBJ2-3|NA
CATRWPSTDTQYF
>TRBV27|TRBJ2-1|NA
CASSPEGGWDNEQFF
>TRBV7-2|TRBJ2-2|TRBD2
CASSSGLAGTGELFF
>TRBV19|TRBJ2-7|NA
CASARGDEQYF
>TRBV29-1|TRBJ2-1|NA
CSVEGSFRDNEQFF
>TRBV5-1|TRBJ2-1|NA
CASSLAGAALNEQFF
>TRBV7-9|TRBJ2-7|NA
CASSFSIYEQYF
>TRBV19|TRBJ2-7|NA
CASSPNRLVYEQYF
>TRBV10-2|TRBJ2-2|NA
CASIPREPDTGELFF
>TRBV7-2|TRBJ2-2|TRBD2
CASSPRDYTTGELFF
>TRBV18|TRBJ2-1|NA
CASSLSGFSYNEQFF
>TRBV27|TRBJ2-1|TRBD2
CASSSALAESSYNEQFF
>TRBV27|TRBJ2-5|NA
CASSPILRGPPQETQYF
>TRBV19|TRBJ2-2|TRBD2
CASSTLAGGSTGELFF
>TRBV19|TRBJ2-7|NA
CASSIGTPYEQYF
>TRBV4-2|TRBJ2-5|NA
CASSQVAGRRETQYF
>TRBV7-3|TRBJ2-6|NA
CASSLAVSGANVLTF
>TRBV4-1|TRBJ2-5|TRBD1
CASSQGDRARETQYF
>TRBV6-6|TRBJ1-2|NA
CASFDGNYGYTF
>TRBV4-3|TRBJ2-7|NA
CASSLSGAADEQYF
>TRBV5-6|TRBJ2-3|NA
CASSDGQDTQYF
>TRBV7-6|TRBJ2-1|TRBD2
CASSLGSGRAKVGEQFF
>TRBV18|TRBJ1-4|NA
CASSPPGRWEKLFF
>TRBV5-6|TRBJ1-5|NA
CASSLGRVSQPQHF
>TRBV9|TRBJ2-1|NA
CASSVRTGAHNEQFF
>TRBV5-1|TRBJ2-1|TRBD2
CASTLTSGAVYNEQFF
>TRBV5-1|TRBJ2-7|NA
CASSLERGSYEQYF
>TRBV6-5|TRBJ2-4|NA
CASTSDSKNIQYF
>TRBV10-3|NA|TRBD1
CAISERKGASSYEQYF
>TRBV7-2|TRBJ1-3|NA
CASSHYGVSGNTIYF
>TRBV7-2|TRBJ1-5|TRBD1
CASSPRQGGQPQHF
>TRBV6-9|TRBJ2-5|NA
CASSPSTGWGLRETQYF
>TRBV19|TRBJ2-5|NA
CASSEIGGGGQYF
>TRBV5-5|TRBJ2-3|TRBD2
CASSSSGNTDTQYF
>TRBV2|TRBJ1-4|NA
CASSMGDGHEKLFF
>TRBV5-5|TRBJ2-5|NA
CASSWTGETQYF
>TRBV5-5|TRBJ2-7|NA
CASSLEQVPYEQYF
>TRBV4-1|TRBJ1-1|NA
CASRTYRARNTEAFF
>TRBV9|TRBJ1-3|NA
CASSVGPASGNTIYF
>TRBV5-1|TRBJ1-6|NA
CASRDTANSPLHF
>TRBV9|TRBJ2-5|TRBD2
CASRPGGPQETQYF
>TRBV9|TRBJ1-1|TRBD1
CASSYHTGEAFF
>TRBV7-3|TRBJ2-1|TRBD2
CASSPSGTSGRHNEQFF
>TRBV11-2|TRBJ2-1|NA
CASSLGSYNEQFF
>TRBV28|TRBJ1-1|NA
CASRITHTEAFF
>TRBV11-2|TRBJ2-1|NA
CASSLDRTQLSYNEQFF
>TRBV28|TRBJ1-5|NA
CASSLTGNSNQPQHF